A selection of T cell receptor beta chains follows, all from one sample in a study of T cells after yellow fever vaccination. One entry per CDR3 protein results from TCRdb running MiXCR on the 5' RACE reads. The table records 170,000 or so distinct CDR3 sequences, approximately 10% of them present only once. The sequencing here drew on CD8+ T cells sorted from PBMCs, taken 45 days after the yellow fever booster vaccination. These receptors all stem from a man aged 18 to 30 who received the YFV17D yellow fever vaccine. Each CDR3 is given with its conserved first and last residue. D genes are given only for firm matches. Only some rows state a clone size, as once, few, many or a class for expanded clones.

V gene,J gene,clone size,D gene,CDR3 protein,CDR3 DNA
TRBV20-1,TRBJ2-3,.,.,CSARGGTAPTDTQYF,TGCAGTGCTAGAGGGGGGACTGCACCCACAGATACGCAGTATTTT
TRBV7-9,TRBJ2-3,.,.,CASSLGTASTDTQYF,TGTGCCAGCAGCTTAGGGACAGCTAGCACAGATACGCAGTATTTT
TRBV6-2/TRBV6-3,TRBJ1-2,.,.,CASTSTQLPTYGYTF,TGTGCCAGCACCTCCACCCAGTTGCCCACGTATGGCTACACCTTC
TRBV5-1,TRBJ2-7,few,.,CASSSGQSYEQYF,TGCGCCAGCAGCTCCGGACAGTCCTACGAGCAGTACTTC
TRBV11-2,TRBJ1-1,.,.,CASSLGGRPEAFF,TGTGCCAGCAGCTTAGGAGGTCGTCCTGAAGCTTTCTTT
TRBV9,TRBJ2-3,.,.,CASSVGVGGADTQYF,TGTGCCAGCAGCGTCGGGGTTGGGGGTGCAGATACGCAGTATTTT
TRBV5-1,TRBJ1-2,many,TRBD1,CASNFGQGYGYGYTF,TGCGCCAGCAATTTCGGACAGGGCTACGGCTATGGCTACACCTTC
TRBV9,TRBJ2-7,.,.,CASSVVPGVEYEQYF,TGTGCCAGCAGCGTAGTCCCAGGGGTGGAGTACGAGCAGTACTTC
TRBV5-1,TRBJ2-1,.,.,CASSLDQGGSNEQFF,TGCGCCAGCAGCTTGGATCAGGGGGGGTCCAATGAGCAGTTCTTC
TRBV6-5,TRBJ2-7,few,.,CASSWDGPYEQYF,TGTGCCAGCAGTTGGGACGGACCCTACGAGCAGTACTTC
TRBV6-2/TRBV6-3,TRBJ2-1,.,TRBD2,CASSYSSGGGSYNEQFF,TGTGCCAGCAGTTACTCGAGTGGGGGGGGCTCCTACAATGAGCAGTTCTTC
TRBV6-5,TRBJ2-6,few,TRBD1,CASSYSDPGDRVSGANVLTF,TGTGCCAGCAGTTACTCGGACCCAGGCGACAGGGTATCTGGGGCCAACGTCCTGACTTTC
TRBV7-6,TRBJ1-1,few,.,CASSLPARASNTEAFF,TGTGCCAGCAGCTTACCGGCAAGGGCGAGTAACACTGAAGCTTTCTTT
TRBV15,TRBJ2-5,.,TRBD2,CATSIGSGAQETQYF,TGTGCCACCAGCATCGGCAGCGGGGCACAAGAGACCCAGTACTTC
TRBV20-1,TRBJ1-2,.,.,CSTGHYPTNYGYTF,TGCAGTACGGGACACTATCCGACTAACTATGGCTACACCTTC
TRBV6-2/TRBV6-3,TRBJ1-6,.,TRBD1,CASSYRRDRGLTLHF,TGTGCCAGCAGTTACCGCCGGGACAGGGGGCTTACCCTCCACTTT
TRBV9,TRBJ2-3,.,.,CASSVGWEAIGGLTDTQYF,TGTGCCAGCAGCGTAGGGTGGGAAGCCATCGGGGGTCTCACAGATACGCAGTATTTT
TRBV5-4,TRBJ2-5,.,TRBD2,CASSLEYGAGGGETQYF,TGTGCCAGCAGCTTGGAATATGGAGCGGGGGGTGGAGAGACCCAGTACTTC
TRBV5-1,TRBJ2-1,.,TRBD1,CASSLAGTGVDEQFF,TGCGCCAGCAGCTTGGCCGGGACAGGGGTCGATGAGCAGTTCTTC
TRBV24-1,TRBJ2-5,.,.,CATSERRFQETQYF,TGTGCCACCAGTGAACGACGGTTCCAAGAGACCCAGTACTTC
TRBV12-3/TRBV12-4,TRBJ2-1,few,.,CASSPKGVNEQFF,TGTGCCAGCAGTCCTAAAGGGGTCAATGAGCAGTTCTTC
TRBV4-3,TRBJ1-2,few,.,CASSQWGDLGYTF,TGCGCCAGCAGCCAATGGGGGGACCTTGGCTACACCTTC
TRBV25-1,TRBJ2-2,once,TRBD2,CASSTSGGTGELFF,TGTGCCAGCAGTACTAGCGGGGGGACCGGGGAGCTGTTTTTT
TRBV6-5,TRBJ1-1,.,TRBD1,CASSSGQGAWNTEAFF,TGTGCCAGCAGTTCCGGACAGGGGGCTTGGAACACTGAAGCTTTCTTT
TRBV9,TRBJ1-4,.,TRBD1,CASSRDRGEKLFF,TGTGCCAGCAGCCGGGACAGGGGGGAAAAACTGTTTTTT
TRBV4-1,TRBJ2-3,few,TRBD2,CASSPLTGTSGGAYTQYF,TGCGCCAGCAGCCCACTAACCGGGACTAGCGGGGGGGCATATACGCAGTATTTT
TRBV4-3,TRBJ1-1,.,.,CASSHRSEAFF,TGCGCCAGCAGCCATAGGTCTGAAGCTTTCTTT
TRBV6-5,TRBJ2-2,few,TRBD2,CASTNMGGFSGTGELFF,TGTGCCAGCACTAATATGGGAGGGTTCAGTGGCACCGGGGAGCTGTTTTTT
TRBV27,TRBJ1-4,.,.,CATAGGPRGKLFF,TGTGCCACCGCCGGCGGGCCTCGGGGAAAACTGTTTTTT
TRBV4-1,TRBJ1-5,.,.,CASSQLGGSNQPQHF,TGCGCCAGCAGCCAACTAGGGGGTTCCAATCAGCCCCAGCATTTT
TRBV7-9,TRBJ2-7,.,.,CASSLRATYEQYF,TGTGCCAGCAGCTTAAGAGCAACCTACGAGCAGTACTTC
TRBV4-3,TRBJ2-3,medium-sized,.,CASSQQVGGTRGTQYF,TGCGCCAGCAGCCAACAAGTGGGAGGTACCCGCGGAACGCAGTATTTT
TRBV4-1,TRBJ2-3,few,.,CASSQRPGPDTQYF,TGCGCCAGCAGCCAGCGCCCAGGGCCAGATACGCAGTATTTT
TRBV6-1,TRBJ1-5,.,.,CASSGNGSNQPQHF,TGTGCCAGCAGTGGAAACGGTTCCAATCAGCCCCAGCATTTT
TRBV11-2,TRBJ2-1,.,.,CASSPTRGLNEQFF,TGTGCCAGCAGCCCGACCCGGGGGCTCAATGAGCAGTTCTTC
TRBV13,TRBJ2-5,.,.,CASSPPQLETQYF,TGTGCCAGCAGCCCTCCTCAACTGGAGACCCAGTACTTC
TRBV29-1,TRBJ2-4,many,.,CSAAGSLQLAKNIQYF,TGCAGCGCCGCCGGCAGCTTACAACTAGCCAAAAACATTCAGTACTTC
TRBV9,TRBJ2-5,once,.,CASSVSRGVGETQYF,TGTGCCAGCAGCGTTTCCAGGGGGGTTGGGGAGACCCAGTACTTC
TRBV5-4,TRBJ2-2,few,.,CASSLDLANTGELFF,TGTGCCAGCAGCTTGGACCTAGCGAACACCGGGGAGCTGTTTTTT
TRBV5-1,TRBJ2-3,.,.,CASSLAGVNRPSTDTQYF,TGCGCCAGCAGCTTGGCCGGGGTCAACCGTCCTAGCACAGATACGCAGTATTTT
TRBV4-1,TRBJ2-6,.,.,CASSHGRTGANVLTF,TGCGCCAGCAGCCACGGTAGAACTGGGGCCAACGTCCTGACTTTC
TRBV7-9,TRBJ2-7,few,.,CASSLGGPLYEQYF,TGTGCCAGCAGCTTAGGGGGGCCTCTCTACGAGCAGTACTTC
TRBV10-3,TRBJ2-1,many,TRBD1,CAIRRTGGNEQFF,TGTGCCATCAGAAGGACAGGGGGAAATGAGCAGTTCTTC
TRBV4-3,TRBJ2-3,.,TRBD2,CASSQDLAGETDTQYF,TGCGCCAGCAGCCAAGACTTAGCGGGGGAGACAGATACGCAGTATTTT
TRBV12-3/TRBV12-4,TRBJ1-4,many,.,CASSFGTAEKLFF,TGTGCCAGCAGTTTTGGGACCGCGGAAAAACTGTTTTTT
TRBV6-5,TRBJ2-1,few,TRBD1,CASSYSHRGSYNEQFF,TGTGCCAGCAGTTATTCCCACAGGGGCTCCTACAATGAGCAGTTCTTC
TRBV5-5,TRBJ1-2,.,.,CASSSKGIPNYGYTF,TGTGCCAGCAGCTCCAAGGGTATACCCAACTATGGCTACACCTTC
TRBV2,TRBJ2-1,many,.,CASIASRNSYNEQFF,TGTGCCAGCATAGCTTCAAGGAACTCCTACAATGAGCAGTTCTTC
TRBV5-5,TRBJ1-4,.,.,CASSLSGGNEKLFF,TGTGCCAGCAGCCTCAGCGGCGGAAATGAAAAACTGTTTTTT
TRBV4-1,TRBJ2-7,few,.,CASSQGGTSYEQYF,TGCGCCAGCAGCCAAGGGGGGACCTCCTACGAGCAGTACTTC
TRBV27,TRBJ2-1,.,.,CASSFLSPGAPYNEQFF,TGTGCCAGCAGTTTTCTTAGCCCCGGCGCCCCCTACAATGAGCAGTTCTTC
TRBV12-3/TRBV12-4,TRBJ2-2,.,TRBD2,CASSYGGLTGELFF,TGTGCCAGCAGTTATGGGGGACTAACCGGGGAGCTGTTTTTT
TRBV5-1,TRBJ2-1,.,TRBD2,CASSGPFAGGPSEQFF,TGCGCCAGCAGCGGGCCCTTTGCGGGGGGGCCTAGTGAGCAGTTCTTC
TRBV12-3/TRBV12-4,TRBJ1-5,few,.,CASRGAQYSDSGNQPQHF,TGTGCCAGCAGGGGGGCCCAATATAGTGATAGTGGCAATCAGCCCCAGCATTTT
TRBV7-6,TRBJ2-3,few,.,CASSLIPDMTDTQYF,TGTGCCAGCAGCTTAATTCCAGATATGACAGATACGCAGTATTTT